This T cell receptor (beta chain) was identified in a study of T cells in Graves' hyperthyroidism and ophthalmopathy. Broader study findings: Ophthalmopathy was told apart from stable hyperthyroidism by a 13 V-J model.

This clonotype was seen ten or more times. Its antigen is as yet unknown. The V and J ends lost 6 bases and 3 bases, in that order; junction bases with no gene match: 5. This CDR3 contains 14 residues. Germline lookup yields CDR1 SNHLY and CDR2 FYNNEI. Amplification of TCR beta CDR3 regions was performed using RNA transcripts as template. TCR CDR3 regions were first amplified by RT-PCR with HTBI primers. A single record per CDR3 protein comes from TCRdb applying MiXCR to the multiplex PCR reads. The data contain hundreds of thousands of distinct CDR3 sequences, less than 15% of them singletons. This chain connects TRBV2 to TRBJ1-2; 9 positions match TRBD1. This clonotype originated in a woman under 30 with Graves' hyperthyroidism. Sequenced material: blood. The CDR3: CASSRQGGDYGYTF. CDR3 nucleotides: TGTGCCAGCAGCCGACAGGGGGGAGACTATGGCTACACCTTC.